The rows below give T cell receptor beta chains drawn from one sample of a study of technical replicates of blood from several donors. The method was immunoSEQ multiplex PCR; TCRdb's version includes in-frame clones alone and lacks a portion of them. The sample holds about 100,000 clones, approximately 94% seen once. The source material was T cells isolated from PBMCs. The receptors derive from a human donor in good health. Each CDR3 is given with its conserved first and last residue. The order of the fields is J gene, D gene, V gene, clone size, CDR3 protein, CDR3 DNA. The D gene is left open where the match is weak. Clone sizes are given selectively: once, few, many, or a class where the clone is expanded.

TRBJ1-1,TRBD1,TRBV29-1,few,CSVVPGGPEAFF,TGCAGCGTTGTCCCAGGGGGCCCTGAAGCTTTCTTT
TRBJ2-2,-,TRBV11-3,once,CASSFGQGITGELFF,TGTGCCAGCAGCTTCGGGCAGGGTATAACCGGGGAGCTGTTTTTT
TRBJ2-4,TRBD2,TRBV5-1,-,CASSSSGKQNIQYF,TGCGCCAGCAGCTCGAGCGGGAAACAAAACATTCAGTACTTC
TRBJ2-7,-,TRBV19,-,CASSTPAGARDGEQYF,TGTGCCAGTAGTACCCCCGCCGGGGCGCGGGACGGCGAGCAGTACTTC
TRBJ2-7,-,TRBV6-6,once,CASSYYSSYEQYF,TGTGCCAGCAGTTACTACAGCTCCTACGAGCAGTACTTC
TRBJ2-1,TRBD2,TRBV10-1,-,CASTPVGTSDNEQFF,TGCGCCAGCACCCCAGTGGGGACTAGCGATAATGAGCAGTTCTTC
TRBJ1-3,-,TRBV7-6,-,CASSLNVPGRPSHNISGNTIYF,TGTGCCAGCAGCTTAAACGTTCCGGGGAGGCCGAGCCACAATATCTCTGGAAACACCATATATTTT
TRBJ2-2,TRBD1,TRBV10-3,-,CAISKDRVNTGELFF,TGTGCCATCAGTAAGGACAGGGTCAACACCGGGGAGCTGTTTTTT
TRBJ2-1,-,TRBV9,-,CASSANRDRSHNEQFF,TGTGCCAGCAGCGCTAACAGGGACCGTTCACACAATGAGCAGTTCTTC
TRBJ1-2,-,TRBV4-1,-,CASNPLGQINYGYTF,TGCGCCAGCAACCCGTTGGGGCAGATTAACTATGGCTACACCTTC
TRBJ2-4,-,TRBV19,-,CASSTRPGAKNIQYF,TGTGCCAGTAGTACGCGACCAGGGGCCAAAAACATTCAGTACTTC
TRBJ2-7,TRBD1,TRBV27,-,CASSFTGGSLISYEQYF,TGTGCCAGCAGTTTCACAGGGGGTAGCCTAATCTCCTACGAGCAGTACTTC
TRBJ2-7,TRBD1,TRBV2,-,CASLSRGQGRSSYEQYF,TGTGCCAGCCTCTCCAGAGGACAGGGGAGAAGCTCCTACGAGCAGTACTTC
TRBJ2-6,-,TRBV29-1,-,CSVELERSSGANVLTF,TGCAGCGTTGAGTTGGAGCGCAGCTCTGGGGCCAACGTCCTGACTTTC
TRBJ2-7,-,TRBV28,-,CATAGQLAYEQYF,TGTGCCACCGCGGGACAGCTGGCCTACGAGCAGTACTTC
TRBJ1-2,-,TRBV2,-,CASRKDTPLSGYTF,TGTGCCAGCAGGAAGGACACTCCCTTGTCGGGCTACACCTTC
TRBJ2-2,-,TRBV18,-,CASSPRDNETGELFF,TGTGCCAGCTCACCCCGGGACAATGAAACCGGGGAGCTGTTTTTT
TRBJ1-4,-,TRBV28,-,CASSSSRGSTNEKLFF,TGTGCCAGCAGTTCCTCCAGGGGATCAACTAATGAAAAACTGTTTTTT
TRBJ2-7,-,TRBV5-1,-,CASSLAPYYEQYF,TGCGCCAGCAGCTTGGCCCCCTACTACGAGCAGTACTTC
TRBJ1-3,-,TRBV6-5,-,CASSYGPSSGNTIYF,TGTGCCAGCAGTTACGGGCCGAGCTCTGGAAACACCATATATTTT
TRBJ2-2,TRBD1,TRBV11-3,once,CASSLDPPLIGGGTGELFF,TGTGCCAGCAGCTTAGATCCCCCTCTCATAGGGGGCGGCACCGGGGAGCTGTTTTTT
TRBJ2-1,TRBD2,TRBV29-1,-,CSVEGSGSLRVNEQFF,TGCAGCGTTGAGGGTAGCGGGAGTTTAAGGGTCAATGAGCAGTTCTTC
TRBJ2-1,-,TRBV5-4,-,CAATSWGQGYGEQFF,TGTGCCGCCACGAGTTGGGGTCAGGGATATGGTGAGCAGTTCTTC
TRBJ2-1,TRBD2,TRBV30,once,CAWSVSGSGGAGEQFF,TGTGCCTGGAGTGTATCTGGCAGCGGGGGGGCCGGTGAGCAGTTCTTC
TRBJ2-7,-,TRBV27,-,CASSSWTLPYEQYF,TGTGCCAGCAGTTCCTGGACTCTCCCCTACGAGCAGTACTTC
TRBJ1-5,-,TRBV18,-,CASSPPGGVHQPQHF,TGTGCCAGCTCACCACCGGGGGGAGTCCATCAGCCCCAGCATTTT
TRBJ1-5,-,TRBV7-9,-,CASSPYSNQPQHF,TGTGCCAGCAGCCCCTATAGCAATCAGCCCCAGCATTTT
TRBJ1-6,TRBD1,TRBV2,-,CASSDRGQGSSPLHF,TGTGCCAGCAGTGATCGAGGACAGGGCAGTTCACCCCTCCACTTT
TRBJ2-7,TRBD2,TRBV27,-,CASGSGLAPYEQYF,TGTGCCAGCGGGTCGGGACTAGCTCCCTACGAGCAGTACTTC
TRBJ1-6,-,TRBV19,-,CASSNGQLSPLHF,TGTGCCAGTAGTAATGGGCAGCTTTCACCCCTCCACTTT
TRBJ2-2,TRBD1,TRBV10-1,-,CASGNPGQGAGELFF,TGCGCCAGCGGCAATCCGGGACAGGGGGCCGGGGAGCTGTTTTTT
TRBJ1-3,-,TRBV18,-,CASSPTPHGGAGSGNTIYF,TGTGCCAGCTCACCCACCCCCCACGGGGGTGCAGGATCTGGAAACACCATATATTTT
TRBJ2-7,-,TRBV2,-,CASSDGELYEQYF,TGTGCCAGCAGTGACGGGGAACTCTACGAGCAGTACTTC
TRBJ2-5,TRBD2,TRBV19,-,CASSIDRLAGGRQETQYF,TGTGCCAGTAGTATAGATCGGCTAGCGGGGGGTCGGCAAGAGACCCAGTACTTC
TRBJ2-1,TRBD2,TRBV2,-,CASTGTSGGWGEQFF,TGTGCCAGCACCGGGACTAGCGGGGGCTGGGGTGAGCAGTTCTTC
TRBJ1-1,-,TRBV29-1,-,CSVESDMNTEAFF,TGCAGCGTTGAAAGCGATATGAACACTGAAGCTTTCTTT
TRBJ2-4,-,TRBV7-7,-,CASSWRNRLAKNIQYF,TGTGCCAGCAGCTGGCGGAACCGACTAGCCAAAAACATTCAGTACTTC
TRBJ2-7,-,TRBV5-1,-,CASSLAKAYSTYEQYF,TGCGCCAGCAGCTTGGCCAAGGCTTACAGTACCTACGAGCAGTACTTC
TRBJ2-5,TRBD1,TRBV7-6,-,CASSSGDRGQYF,TGTGCCAGCAGCTCAGGAGACAGGGGCCAGTACTTC
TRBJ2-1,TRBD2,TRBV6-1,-,CASSGGGYEQFF,TGTGCCAGCAGTGGCGGGGGATATGAGCAGTTCTTC
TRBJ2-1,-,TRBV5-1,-,CASSPRLVAYNEQFF,TGCGCCAGCAGCCCTCGCCTAGTAGCCTACAATGAGCAGTTCTTC